Each of the 26 T cell receptor beta chains below was sequenced from the same sample in a study of cytomegalovirus exposure and HLA in healthy donors. Primers: 60 Vbeta forward and 13 Jbeta reverse. The protocol was immunoSEQ multiplex PCR, while the TCRdb copy is restricted to in-frame clones and leaves out a portion. This sample has roughly 200,000 clones, with just over 75% found just once. Sequences were obtained from PBMCs. These receptors all come from a man under 40 in good health and CMV-seronegative.

This rearrangement joins TRBV5-6 to TRBJ2-3, with no clear D. The CDR3 covers 15 residues. Germline V gives CDR1 SGHDT, CDR2 YYEEEE. Trimming took 0 bases from V and 1 from J, leaving 9 bases between them. CDR3 coding DNA: TGTGCCAGCAGCTTGGTTTTGCAGGGCACAGATACGCAGTATTTT. This translates into CASSLVLQGTDTQYF.

This clone was counted once. This chain joins TRBV15 and TRBJ2-1, with D possibly TRBD1 on 6 matching bases. The V end was cut by 0 bases, the J end by 8 bases, with 17 bases between. The length of the CDR3 is 16 residues. In germline, CDR1 is LNHNV, CDR2 YYDKDF (reference sequence). The CDR3, as DNA: TGTGCCACCAGCAGAGAAAGGACAGCTCCCAGCGATGAGCAGTTCTTC. Translated: CATSRERTAPSDEQFF.

The chain joins TRBV6-5 to TRBJ1-5, with D possibly TRBD1 on 5 matching bases. The ends were cut back, 6 bases at V and 1 base at J, with 7 bases in the middle. CDR1 MNHEY and CDR2 SVGAGI come from the germline V gene. The CDR3 spans 13 residues. CDR3 residues: CASRGASNQPQHF. The CDR3 nucleotides are TGTGCCAGCAGAGGGGCCAGCAATCAGCCCCAGCATTTT.

The chain employs TRBV27 and TRBJ1-2; 7 bases fit TRBD1. The CDR3 has 13 amino acids. The V segment lost 6 bases and the J segment 5 bases; nucleotides outside the gene matches: 6. Germline assignment: CDR1 MNHEY and CDR2 SMNVEV (reference sequence). The CDR3 spells CASSQRQGYGYTF. The CDR3 DNA reads TGTGCCAGCAGCCAAAGACAGGGATATGGCTACACCTTC.

The rearrangement links TRBV25-1 to TRBJ2-3; tentative D call: TRBD2 (7 bases). The CDR3 spans 14 residues. The V end lost 6 bases, the J end lost 4 bases, and 14 bases lay between the germline ends. The germline CDR1 and CDR2 sequences are MGHDK and SYGVNS. In DNA, the CDR3 is TGTGCCAGCAGCCGGGGGGCCGACTCAGATACGCAGTATTTT. Protein product: CASSRGADSDTQYF.

The chain uses TRBV23-1 and TRBJ1-5; 8 bases map to TRBD1. Being an ORF, TRBV23-1 has a function that is uncertain. J was trimmed by 0 bases and V by 2 bases; bases with no gene match: 9. The CDR3 length is 18 residues. The DNA of the CDR3 is TGCGCCAGCAGTCAAAGAGAGAGGGACAGGTATAGCAATCAGCCCCAGCATTTT. Its translation: CASSQRERDRYSNQPQHF.

This sequence joins TRBV5-1 and TRBJ2-1; 11 nucleotides align to TRBD2. Per germline, CDR1 SGHRS and CDR2 YFSETQ. There are 15 residues in the CDR3. The V segment lost 0 bases and the J segment 7 bases; nucleotides outside the gene matches: 3. CDR3 in amino acids: CASSLETSGTNEQFF. The CDR3 DNA follows: TGCGCCAGCAGCTTGGAGACTAGCGGGACGAATGAGCAGTTCTTC. Combining the CDR3 with reference TRBV5-1 and TRBJ2-1 gives the whole variable domain KAGVTQTPRYLIKTRGQQVTLSCSPISGHRSVSWYQQTPGQGLQFLFEYFSETQRNKGNFPGRFSGRQFSNSRSEMNVSTLELGDSALYLCASSLETSGTNEQFFGPGTRLTVL.

The rearrangement uses TRBV5-4 and TRBJ2-2; 14 positions match TRBD2. Germline V lookup: CDR1 SGHNT, CDR2 YYREEE (reference sequence). The length of the CDR3 is 18 residues. Germline trimming cut 3 bases from V and 7 bases from J; bases unmatched to any gene: 11. The CDR3: CASSSGLAGVWGDGELFF. The CDR3 DNA is TGTGCCAGCAGCTCGGGACTAGCGGGAGTATGGGGAGACGGGGAGCTGTTTTTT.

This clone has only a few counts. Here the CDR3 reads CASSSLHEDFSYEQYF. For the CDR3, the DNA is TGTGCCAGCAGCTCCCTACACGAGGATTTTTCCTACGAGCAGTACTTC. The chain recombines TRBV5-4 with TRBJ2-7, with D uncertain. V was trimmed by 3 bases and J by 1 base, leaving 17 bases between them. The CDR3 consists of 16 residues. The germline V gene encodes CDR1 SGHNT and CDR2 YYREEE (reference sequence). Supplemented by reference TRBV5-4 and TRBJ2-7, the full variable domain reads ETGVTQSPTHLIKTRGQQVTLRCSSQSGHNTVSWYQQALGQGPQFIFQYYREEENGRGNFPPRFSGLQFPNYSSELNVNALELDDSALYLCASSSLHEDFSYEQYFGPGTRLTVT.

This clone was picked up a small number of times. This chain links TRBV5-1 with TRBJ2-7; D may be TRBD1 (5 bases). Germline CDR1 is SGHRS and CDR2 is YFSETQ. V dropped 0 bases and J dropped 4 bases, with 8 bases sitting between them. This CDR3 is built from 13 residues. In DNA, the CDR3 is TGCGCCAGCAGCTTGGGGGGCGGATACGAGCAGTACTTC. Amino acid sequence: CASSLGGGYEQYF.

V is TRBV2 and J is TRBJ2-1; 10 bases align to TRBD2. CDR3 length: 16 residues. V lost 4 bases to trimming and J lost 1 base; unmatched junction nucleotides: 4. CDR1 SNHLY and CDR2 FYNNEI come from the germline V gene. Here the CDR3 reads CASSVLAGVSYNEQFF. CDR3 sequence (DNA): TGTGCCAGCAGTGTTCTAGCGGGAGTTTCCTACAATGAGCAGTTCTTC.

This clone was seen a few times. The chain has TRBV29-1 and TRBJ2-3, with D maybe TRBD2 (6 bases). CDR3 length: 13 residues. V was clipped by 8 bases and J by 5 bases, with 17 bases between them. Germline assignment: CDR1 SQVTM and CDR2 ANQGSEA. The CDR3 loop is CSTRGGRGDTQYF. Here the CDR3 DNA reads TGCAGCACTCGAGGAGGGAGAGGAGATACGCAGTATTTT.

V is TRBV10-2 and J is TRBJ2-5; a possible D gene is TRBD1 (6 bases). Gene TRBJ2-7 matches the end of the DNA better, so the J call may be wrong. In germline, CDR1 is WSHSY, CDR2 SAAADI. The CDR3 is made up of 13 amino acids. This chain's CDR3 is CASSESDSYEQYF. Written as DNA, the CDR3 is TGCGCCAGCAGTGAGTCGGACAGCTACGAGCAGTACTTC.

The chain uses TRBV5-1 and TRBJ2-3; 10 bases agree with TRBD1. The V gene's germline CDR1 is SGHRS and CDR2 YFSETQ. Trimming removed 2 bases from V and 7 bases from J; junction bases left unmatched: 13. This CDR3 is built from 17 residues. The CDR3 spells CASSLGTGDSGIHTQYF. CDR3 coding DNA: TGCGCCAGCAGCTTAGGGACAGGGGACTCAGGCATTCATACGCAGTATTTT.

Here the CDR3 DNA reads TGTGCCAGCAGCCCGGGACAGTTTCTACTCTACGAGCAGTACTTC. Encoded protein: CASSPGQFLLYEQYF. This chain links TRBV11-2 with TRBJ2-7; 7 bases match TRBD1. Germline-derived CDR1 and CDR2 are SGHAT and FQNNGV. The junction had 10 bases not matched to a gene; V was cut back by 5 bases and J by 3 bases. The CDR3 sequence is 15 residues long.

The V gene is TRBV14, the J gene TRBJ2-7; TRBD2 matches at 7 bases. The CDR3 has 16 amino acids. From germline, CDR1 is SGHDN and CDR2 FVKESK. Trimming took 1 base from V and 0 from J; bases not matched to a gene: 6. CDR3 protein: CASSQVYGRTSYEQYF. CDR3 sequence (DNA): TGTGCCAGCAGCCAAGTATACGGGAGGACCTCCTACGAGCAGTACTTC.

This CDR3 is CAGRTGGRGTEAFF. CDR3 nucleotides: TGTGCCGGGAGAACAGGGGGCAGAGGTACTGAAGCTTTCTTT. The chain combines TRBV6-1 with TRBJ1-1; 9 bases line up with TRBD1. V was clipped by 11 bases and J by 5 bases; unmatched bases: 12. The length of the CDR3 is 14 residues. CDR1 is MNHNS, CDR2 SASEGT, per germline.

The chain uses TRBV4-1 and TRBJ2-7; D may be TRBD2 (6 bases). With 4 bases removed from V and 4 bases from J, the gap between germline ends came to 14 bases. CDR1 and CDR2 from the germline V gene are MGHRA and YSYEKL. This CDR3 region has 14 residues. CDR3 region: CASSPPGLRYEQYF. The CDR3 DNA sequence: TGCGCCAGCAGCCCCCCGGGACTTCGTTACGAGCAGTACTTC.

V and J are TRBV11-2 and TRBJ1-5; D not resolved. The CDR3 totals 13 residues. Trimming removed 0 bases from V and 4 bases from J, with 4 bases in between. Germline CDR1 is SGHAT and CDR2 is FQNNGV. The CDR3 DNA is TGTGCCAGCAGCTTAGACGGGAATCAGCCCCAGCATTTT. It specifies CASSLDGNQPQHF. The full variable domain, in which reference TRBV11-2 and TRBJ1-5 provide the parts outside the CDR3, is EAGVAQSPRYKIIEKRQSVAFWCNPISGHATLYWYQQILGQGPKLLIQFQNNGVVDDSQLPKDRFSAERLKGVDSTLKIQPAKLEDSAVYLCASSLDGNQPQHFGDGTRLSIL.

The chain recombines TRBV6-6 with TRBJ2-3; no clear D. CDR1 and CDR2 (germline): MNHNY, SVGAGI (reference sequence). V lost 0 bases and J 2 bases, leaving 6 bases between the germline ends. The CDR3 contains 14 residues. As DNA, the CDR3 is TGTGCCAGCAGTTACTCAATATTCACAGATACGCAGTATTTT. Protein sequence: CASSYSIFTDTQYF.

This clone was counted once. This chain connects TRBV29-1 to TRBJ2-7; 8 positions agree with TRBD2. Germline CDR1 reads SQVTM; CDR2 reads ANQGSEA. Trimming at V came to 0 bases and at J to 3 bases, leaving 7 bases not matched to a gene. This CDR3 is 15 amino acids long. CDR3 sequence (DNA): TGCAGCGTTGAAGAGGGGCGGGGGGAAAGCTACGAGCAGTACTTC. It specifies CSVEEGRGESYEQYF.

The rearrangement joins TRBV28 to TRBJ2-6; the D gene is possibly TRBD2 (7 bases). Germline V lookup: CDR1 MDHEN, CDR2 SYDVKM. The CDR3 runs to 16 residues. Trimming pared 7 bases from V and 3 bases from J, leaving 16 bases between. This CDR3 reads CASIPRGGSGANVLTF. The CDR3 DNA reads TGTGCCAGCATCCCGAGGGGGGGGAGTGGGGCCAACGTCCTGACTTTC.

The chain combines TRBV7-2 with TRBJ2-5; TRBD2 might be the D (5 bases). Germline CDR1 is SGHTA and CDR2 is FQGNSA. The V end lost 2 bases, the J end lost 5 bases, and 15 bases lay between the germline ends. The CDR3 runs 15 residues. The CDR3: CASSLIGAVQETQYF. The CDR3 nucleotides are TGTGCCAGCAGCTTAATAGGAGCGGTCCAGGAGACCCAGTACTTC.

This chain uses TRBV28 with TRBJ2-7; weak D call: TRBD2 (6 bases). Trimming removed 2 bases from V and 6 bases from J, with 11 bases in between. The CDR3 is 13 amino acids. Germline V gives CDR1 MDHEN, CDR2 SYDVKM. CDR3 coding DNA: TGTGCCAGCAGTTTAGGGGGGTTCGGCGAGCAGTACTTC. Its translation: CASSLGGFGEQYF.

The chain has TRBV29-1 and TRBJ2-3, with D perhaps matching TRBD2 (6 bases). The V end lost 3 bases, the J end lost 4 bases, and 14 bases lay between the germline ends. The CDR3 is 14 amino acids. From germline, CDR1 is SQVTM and CDR2 ANQGSEA. The CDR3 nucleotides read TGCAGCGTTGACGGGGGAGTGGGGCCAGATACGCAGTATTTT. Its translation: CSVDGGVGPDTQYF.

This chain joins TRBV5-1 and TRBJ2-5; D is perhaps TRBD2 (5 bases). There are 12 residues in the CDR3. The V end was cut by 5 bases, the J end by 5 bases, with 10 bases between. CDR1 SGHRS and CDR2 YFSETQ come from the germline V gene. The CDR3 DNA sequence: TGCGCCAGCAGAGGACTCCGGGAGACCCAGTACTTC. The encoded protein is CASRGLRETQYF. The whole variable domain, remainder taken from reference TRBV5-1 and TRBJ2-5, is KAGVTQTPRYLIKTRGQQVTLSCSPISGHRSVSWYQQTPGQGLQFLFEYFSETQRNKGNFPGRFSGRQFSNSRSEMNVSTLELGDSALYLCASRGLRETQYFGPGTRLLVL.